This is a list of T cell receptor beta chains from one sample in a study of identical twins. Via MiXCR, TCRdb re-called the 5' RACE reads, giving one row per CDR3 protein. This repertoire shows a few hundred thousand distinct CDR3 sequences, approximately 17% found once; its top ten account for 9% to 15%. The sequencing sample was made of naive T cells sorted from blood. The receptors were sampled from a man aged 50 to 59 in good health. CDR3s include the opening cysteine and the closing phenylalanine or tryptophan. The order of the fields is V gene, J gene, CDR3 protein.

>TRBV7-6|TRBJ1-1
CASSLGGSVNTEAFF
>TRBV7-3|TRBJ2-1
CASSPVPTSGRDNEQFF
>TRBV7-9|TRBJ2-3
CASSLGQSSADTQYF
>TRBV7-3|TRBJ2-4
CASSLNGAWGNIQYF
>TRBV7-9|TRBJ1-1
CASSLLPKNTEAFF
>TRBV11-2|TRBJ2-1
CASSSARTPVEQFF
>TRBV12-3/TRBV12-4|TRBJ2-7
CASTLQGTSYEQYF
>TRBV10-2|TRBJ2-7
CASSAGTAVYEQYF
>TRBV5-1|TRBJ1-6
CASSSKGGTYNSPLHF
>TRBV11-2|TRBJ2-1
CASSLVVGWEQFF
>TRBV11-3|TRBJ2-1
CASRGRGRNEQFF
>TRBV11-2|TRBJ2-5
CASSSLSIRELVQETQYF
>TRBV20-1|TRBJ2-7
CSARDISGYPYEQYF
>TRBV6-1|TRBJ2-1
CASAGTGGHNEQFF
>TRBV5-7|TRBJ2-7
CASSRGTGNAYEQYF
>TRBV20-1|TRBJ2-3
CSARALGEGTDTQYF
>TRBV20-1|TRBJ2-7
CSARDRVLFYEQYF
>TRBV20-1|TRBJ2-1
CSARSGGGAHYNEQFF
>TRBV20-1|TRBJ2-1
CSARDTGLVYYNEQFF
>TRBV18|TRBJ1-3
CASSPLGSNRGLGNTIYF
>TRBV20-1|TRBJ2-5
CSATQVFWTQYF
>TRBV6-2/TRBV6-3|TRBJ1-2
CASTQGAYGYTF